Each of the 30 T cell receptor beta chains below was sequenced from the same sample in a study of cytomegalovirus exposure and HLA in healthy donors. The PCR made use of 60 Vbeta and 13 Jbeta primers. Clones were read by immunoSEQ multiplex PCR, and TCRdb kept only the in-frame ones, dropping some. This sample yields tens of thousands of clones, of which 69% are seen a single time; roughly 2.7% belongs to the top ten. The sample was PBMCs. These receptors originate from a man aged 50 or older in good health and CMV-seronegative.

The rearrangement links TRBV15 to TRBJ1-5; 7 positions agree with TRBD1. Germline values: CDR1 LNHNV, CDR2 YYDKDF (reference sequence). This CDR3 comprises 16 residues. With V trimmed by 5 bases and J by 1 base, 8 bases remained unmatched. This chain's CDR3 is CATSGPGQTSNQPQHF. The CDR3 DNA sequence: TGTGCCACCAGCGGACCGGGACAGACCAGCAATCAGCCCCAGCATTTT.

The chain employs TRBV4-2 and TRBJ2-7; a possible D gene is TRBD1 (5 bases). CDR3 length equals 15 residues. The germline CDR1 and CDR2 sequences are LGHNA and YNFKEQ. V lost 0 bases to trimming and J lost 2 bases, with 11 bases between them. The CDR3 loop reads CASSQDQQVTYEQYF. The CDR3 coding sequence is TGTGCCAGCAGCCAAGATCAACAGGTCACCTACGAGCAGTACTTC.

This chain connects TRBV4-3 to TRBJ1-4; 8 nucleotides align to TRBD1. CDR1 and CDR2 from the germline V gene are LGHNA and YSLEER. The CDR3 totals 14 residues. After removal of 4 bases from V and 5 bases from J, the junction contained 3 bases not matched to a gene. The CDR3: CASSLTGGNEKLFF. The DNA of the CDR3 is TGCGCCAGCAGCCTCACAGGGGGGAATGAAAAACTGTTTTTT.

The chain has TRBV4-3 and TRBJ2-5; D not certain. Germline assignment: CDR1 LGHNA and CDR2 YSLEER. This CDR3 spans 13 amino acids. Trimming pared 0 bases from V and 5 bases from J, leaving 7 bases between. CDR3 loop: CASSQDLRETQYF. The CDR3 coding sequence is TGCGCCAGCAGCCAAGATCTGAGGGAGACCCAGTACTTC.

A remark on this clone: The identical CDR3 is also encoded by other nucleotide sequences in the sample. The chain uses TRBV5-1 and TRBJ2-3, with a tentative D call TRBD1 (5 bases). Germline V gene data show CDR1 as SGHRS and CDR2 as YFSETQ. V was cut by 0 bases and J by 0 bases, with 5 bases left in between. CDR3 length equals 14 residues. This CDR3 reads CASSLGQSTDTQYF. The CDR3 DNA reads as TGCGCCAGCAGCTTGGGACAGAGCACAGATACGCAGTATTTT. Full variable domain (outside the CDR3, taken from reference TRBV5-1 and TRBJ2-3): KAGVTQTPRYLIKTRGQQVTLSCSPISGHRSVSWYQQTPGQGLQFLFEYFSETQRNKGNFPGRFSGRQFSNSRSEMNVSTLELGDSALYLCASSLGQSTDTQYFGPGTRLTVL.

CDR3 loop: CANPLYTDTQYF. Here the CDR3 DNA reads TGTGCCAACCCACTATACACAGATACGCAGTATTTT. The chain links TRBV9 to TRBJ2-3; D gene unclear. CDR3 length: 12 amino acids. The V end was cut by 9 bases, the J end by 2 bases, with 10 bases between. Germline V gives CDR1 SGDLS, CDR2 YYNGEE.

The V gene is TRBV5-4, the J gene TRBJ2-7, with no clear D. CDR1 is SGHNT and CDR2 is YYREEE in the germline V gene (reference sequence). The CDR3 length is 13 residues. Trimming removed 4 bases at V and 0 bases at J, with 8 bases between. The CDR3 sequence is CASSLDFSYEQYV. Written as DNA, the CDR3 is TGTGCCAGCAGCCTAGATTTCTCCTACGAGCAGTACGTC.

The V gene is TRBV5-1, the J gene TRBJ2-7, with TRBD1 as a possible D gene (6 bases). V shed 0 bases and J shed 3 bases, with 10 bases lying between them. The CDR3 has 14 residues. Germline loops: CDR1 SGHRS, CDR2 YFSETQ. The chain's CDR3 is CASSLVGRGYEQYF. CDR3 DNA: TGCGCCAGCAGCTTGGTCGGCAGGGGCTACGAGCAGTACTTC.

This chain joins TRBV29-1 and TRBJ1-2, with TRBD1 matching over 10 bases. With 5 bases clipped from V and 8 bases from J, the junction kept 8 bases outside the gene matches. The CDR3 runs 13 residues. The germline V gene has CDR1 SQVTM and CDR2 ANQGSEA. The CDR3 DNA reads as TGCAGCGTTCCTGACCGGGACAGGGGAGGCTACACCTTC. As protein: CSVPDRDRGGYTF.

In its sample, this clone was seen a few times. The rearrangement links TRBV7-8 to TRBJ1-6; the D gene is possibly TRBD1 (5 bases). CDR1 is SGHVS, CDR2 FQNEAQ, per germline. V was trimmed by 5 bases and J by 8 bases, leaving 13 bases between them. The CDR3 loop spans 14 amino acids. The CDR3: CASSPREQDSPLHF. The CDR3 DNA reads TGTGCCAGCAGCCCCAGGGAACAGGATTCACCCCTCCACTTT.

This chain links TRBV5-1 with TRBJ2-6, with 11 bases lining up with TRBD2. Trimming at V came to 2 bases and at J to 0 bases, leaving 4 bases not matched to a gene. The CDR3 totals 18 residues. From germline, CDR1 is SGHRS and CDR2 YFSETQ. Written as DNA, the CDR3 is TGCGCCAGCAGCTTCGTGCTAGCGGGAGGCTCTGGGGCCAACGTCCTGACTTTC. As protein: CASSFVLAGGSGANVLTF.

The V call is TRBV4-1, the J call TRBJ1-3; unclear D gene. V lost 2 bases, J lost 7 bases, and 12 bases lay in between. Germline V gives CDR1 MGHRA, CDR2 YSYEKL. The CDR3 spans 14 residues. In nucleotides, the CDR3 is TGCGCCAGCAGCCAATGGTCCGGGTCTAACACCATATATTTT. It specifies CASSQWSGSNTIYF.

The genes are TRBV7-6 and TRBJ2-1, with D perhaps TRBD1 (6 bases). The CDR3 consists of 16 residues. Trimming cost V 3 bases and J 5 bases, with 17 bases left between them. Germline loops: CDR1 SGHVS, CDR2 FNYEAQ. The CDR3 nucleotides read TGTGCCAGCAGCTTCTTCCCCAGGGGTAAAGACAATGAGCAGTTCTTC. Protein product: CASSFFPRGKDNEQFF.

This clone has just a few counts. This chain links TRBV12-5 with TRBJ1-2, with 9 bases lining up with TRBD1. The V and J ends lost 6 bases and 2 bases, in that order; junction bases with no gene match: 4. This CDR3 contains 14 residues. Germline values: CDR1 LGHNT, CDR2 FRNRAP. The CDR3 sequence: CASGRTGANYGYTF. The CDR3 region has the DNA TGTGCTAGTGGCAGGACAGGGGCGAACTATGGCTACACCTTC.

This clone has more than one count but fewer than ten. The chain carries TRBV28 and TRBJ2-7, with D maybe TRBD2 (7 bases). The germline CDR1 and CDR2 sequences are MDHEN and SYDVKM. Trimming removed 5 bases from V and 7 bases from J, with 24 bases in between. This CDR3 spans 16 amino acids. The CDR3: CASSPVGGTYSPEQYF. CDR3 nucleotide sequence: TGTGCCAGCAGTCCCGTGGGAGGGACATATTCCCCGGAGCAGTACTTC.

The J gene is TRBJ2-5, the V gene TRBV13, with TRBD2 matching 10 bases. After removal of 3 bases from V and 5 bases from J, the junction contained 9 bases not matched to a gene. This CDR3 contains 16 residues. Germline assignment: CDR1 PRHDT and CDR2 FYEKMQ (reference sequence). As DNA, the CDR3 is TGTGCCAGCAGCTTCCCAGCGGGGGGGCAGGGGGAGACCCAGTACTTC. Its protein is CASSFPAGGQGETQYF.

The chain has TRBV18 and TRBJ2-2, with TRBD1 matching over 8 bases. This CDR3 has 14 amino acids. V gave up 6 bases and J gave up 6 bases; unmatched junction bases: 6. Per the germline V gene, CDR1 is KGHSH and CDR2 is LQKENI. CDR3 sequence (DNA): TGTGCCAGCTCGCTAGGGGGACAGGCCGGGGAGCTGTTTTTT. The encoded protein is CASSLGGQAGELFF.

The chain is built from TRBV27 and TRBJ1-1; a possible D gene is TRBD1 (5 bases). The CDR3 consists of 16 residues. The germline V gene encodes CDR1 MNHEY and CDR2 SMNVEV (reference sequence). V lost 1 base to trimming and J lost 0 bases, with 12 bases between them. This CDR3 is CASSLLPGRMNTEAFF. CDR3 bases: TGTGCCAGCAGTTTATTGCCAGGGCGCATGAACACTGAAGCTTTCTTT.

The chain employs TRBV5-6 and TRBJ2-3; no firm D call. Per germline, CDR1 SGHDT and CDR2 YYEEEE. Trimming cost V 0 bases and J 5 bases, with 10 bases left between them. This CDR3 contains 14 residues. This CDR3 reads CASSLVQNLDTQYF. The CDR3 DNA follows: TGTGCCAGCAGCTTGGTACAGAACCTAGATACGCAGTATTTT.

The rearrangement uses TRBV27 and TRBJ2-1; 14 bases line up with TRBD2. This CDR3 comprises 20 residues. Per the germline V gene, CDR1 is MNHEY and CDR2 is SMNVEV (reference sequence). With 6 bases clipped from V and 6 bases from J, the junction kept 19 bases outside the gene matches. CDR3: CASRLFSGGTSGRIGNEQFF. DNA of the CDR3: TGTGCCAGCAGACTGTTCAGTGGGGGGACTAGCGGGAGAATAGGCAATGAGCAGTTCTTC.

The rearrangement links TRBV5-1 to TRBJ1-1; 10 bases are a match to TRBD1. Trimming cost V 7 bases and J 1 base; bases outside gene matches: 4. The CDR3 extends over 14 amino acids. Germline V gene lookup returns CDR1 SGHRS and CDR2 YFSETQ. CDR3 sequence (DNA): TGCGCCAGCCGCAGACAGGGGGCGAACACTGAAGCTTTCTTT. Translation: CASRRQGANTEAFF.

This clone was seen more than once but under ten times. The rearrangement joins TRBV19 to TRBJ1-2, with 7 bases aligning to TRBD1. V trimming: 5 bases; J trimming: 10 bases; junction bases outside the gene matches: 10. The CDR3 loop spans 13 amino acids. Germline CDR1 reads LNHDA; CDR2 reads SQIVND (reference sequence). CDR3 bases: TGTGCCAGTAGTGAAAGGGGGCGCGAGGACTACACCTTC. Protein product: CASSERGREDYTF.

The rearrangement uses TRBV5-1 and TRBJ2-3; 8 bases line up with TRBD1. There are 16 residues in the CDR3. Germline lookup yields CDR1 SGHRS and CDR2 YFSETQ. Trimming took 2 bases from V and 2 from J; bases not matched to a gene: 7. CDR3 residues: CASSFSGTGLTDTQYF. CDR3 in DNA: TGCGCCAGCAGCTTTTCCGGGACAGGTCTCACAGATACGCAGTATTTT. The whole variable domain, remainder taken from reference TRBV5-1 and TRBJ2-3, is KAGVTQTPRYLIKTRGQQVTLSCSPISGHRSVSWYQQTPGQGLQFLFEYFSETQRNKGNFPGRFSGRQFSNSRSEMNVSTLELGDSALYLCASSFSGTGLTDTQYFGPGTRLTVL.

V is TRBV27 and J is TRBJ2-3, with D possibly being TRBD1 (5 bases). Germline-derived CDR1 and CDR2 are MNHEY and SMNVEV (reference sequence). The germline V and J ends were trimmed by 1 base and 0 bases, with 11 bases remaining between them. This CDR3 contains 16 residues. The chain's CDR3 is CASSLWGGGSTDTQYF. DNA of the CDR3: TGTGCCAGCAGTTTATGGGGCGGTGGAAGCACAGATACGCAGTATTTT.

The chain carries TRBV7-8 and TRBJ2-2; 7 bases agree with TRBD2. The CDR3 spans 17 residues. Trimming removed 1 base from V and 4 bases from J; junction bases left unmatched: 9. The germline gives CDR1 SGHVS, CDR2 FQNEAQ. The CDR3 DNA reads as TGTGCCAGCAGCTTAGGGTGGGGGGGAGTGCGCACCGGGGAGCTGTTTTTT. Its protein product is CASSLGWGGVRTGELFF.

V and J are TRBV7-9 and TRBJ1-1; 10 bases align to TRBD1. There are 17 residues in the CDR3. Germline CDR1 is SEHNR and CDR2 is FQNEAQ (reference sequence). V shed 5 bases and J 0 bases; nucleotides not matched to a gene: 9. CDR3 region: CASSPWTGGIVNTEAFF. CDR3 nucleotides: TGTGCCAGCAGCCCCTGGACAGGGGGTATCGTGAACACTGAAGCTTTCTTT.

V is TRBV7-8 and J is TRBJ2-5; 12 bases map to TRBD2. This CDR3 spans 18 amino acids. Germline V gene lookup returns CDR1 SGHVS and CDR2 FQNEAQ. Losses at the gene ends were 1 base for V and 6 bases for J; bases not matched to a gene: 12. CDR3 loop: CASSLVRLGLAGIKTQYF. The CDR3 DNA reads TGTGCCAGCAGCTTAGTTCGGTTAGGACTAGCGGGAATAAAGACCCAGTACTTC.

This rearrangement joins TRBV7-2 to TRBJ2-1; TRBD2 might be the D (6 bases). Germline lookup yields CDR1 SGHTA and CDR2 FQGNSA. V shed 0 bases and J shed 7 bases, with 7 bases lying between them. The CDR3 extends over 13 amino acids. CDR3 region: CASSLAGRNEQFF. DNA for the CDR3: TGTGCCAGCAGCTTAGCAGGGAGGAATGAGCAGTTCTTC.

The rearrangement links TRBV5-8 to TRBJ1-3; 7 bases align to TRBD1. The germline gives CDR1 SGHTS, CDR2 YDEGEE. The CDR3 sequence is 14 residues long. J lost 8 bases, V lost 0 bases, and 5 bases had no gene match. The chain's CDR3 is CASSLGQGDDTIYF. Written as DNA, the CDR3 is TGTGCCAGCAGCTTGGGGCAGGGGGATGACACCATATATTTT.

V and J are TRBV6-5 and TRBJ1-6; 9 nucleotides match TRBD1. CDR1 is MNHEY, CDR2 SVGAGI, per germline. The CDR3 is 15 residues long. J gave up 9 bases and V 2 bases, and 5 bases lay outside the gene matches. The CDR3 DNA reads TGTGCCAGCAGTTACAAAGACAGGGGGAGTTCACCCCTCCACTTT. Its protein product is CASSYKDRGSSPLHF.